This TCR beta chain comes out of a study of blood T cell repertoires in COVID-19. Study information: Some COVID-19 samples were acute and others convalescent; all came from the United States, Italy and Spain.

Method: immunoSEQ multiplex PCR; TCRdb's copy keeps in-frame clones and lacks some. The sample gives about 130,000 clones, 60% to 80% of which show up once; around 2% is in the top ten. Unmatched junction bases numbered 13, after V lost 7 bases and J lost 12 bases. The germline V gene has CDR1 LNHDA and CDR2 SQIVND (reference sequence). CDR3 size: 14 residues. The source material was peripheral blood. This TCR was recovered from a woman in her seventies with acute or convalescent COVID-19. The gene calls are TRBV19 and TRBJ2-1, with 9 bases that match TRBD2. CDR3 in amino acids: CASTSASGAGGQFF. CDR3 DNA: TGTGCCAGTACCTCCGCCTCGGGAGCGGGAGGGCAGTTCTTC.